The 18 T cell receptor beta chains below all came from one sample that was sequenced in a study of beta chain features in type 1 diabetes. Of the isolated RNA, all was reverse transcribed, and so the sequenced material was expressed TCRB transcripts. Some clones are missing from TCRdb's copy, which holds only in-frame ones; the method was immunoSEQ multiplex PCR. The table records fewer than 250,000 clones, approximately 14% of them present only once. Sequencing was performed on naive CD4+ T cells from blood. These receptor sequences come from a woman between 40 and 50 years old in good health.

A few counts support this clone. CDR3: CASSPDWAGGPHTQYF. The CDR3 region has the DNA TGCGCCAGCAGCCCCGATTGGGCGGGGGGGCCGCATACGCAGTATTTT. The chain links TRBV4-3 to TRBJ2-3; 9 bases align to TRBD2. The CDR3 length is 16 residues. Germline V gene sequence: CDR1 LGHNA, CDR2 YSLEER. Germline trimming cut 4 bases from V and 7 bases from J; bases unmatched to any gene: 12.

The chain couples TRBV6-5 to TRBJ2-1; 8 bases agree with TRBD2. The CDR3 length is 13 residues. Germline trimming cut 8 bases from V and 5 bases from J; bases unmatched to any gene: 5. Germline V lookup: CDR1 MNHEY, CDR2 SVGAGI. In DNA form, the CDR3 reads TGTGCCAGCGGGCGGGGGGCCAACAATGAGCAGTTCTTC. Translation: CASGRGANNEQFF.

The chain links TRBV7-8 to TRBJ2-6; D possibly corresponds to TRBD2 (5 bases). With 5 bases removed from V and 2 bases from J, the gap between germline ends came to 13 bases. From germline, CDR1 is SGHVS and CDR2 FQNEAQ. The CDR3 has 16 residues. The CDR3: CASSPGLGAGANVLTF. CDR3 DNA: TGTGCCAGCAGCCCCGGGCTCGGGGCTGGGGCCAACGTCCTGACTTTC.

J is TRBJ2-5 and V is TRBV2, with TRBD1 as a possible D gene (5 bases). This CDR3 is built from 14 residues. CDR1 and CDR2 from the germline V gene are SNHLY and FYNNEI. Trimming left V 5 bases short and J 1 base short, with 11 bases between. CDR3 residues: CASSLTVTQETQYF. CDR3 DNA: TGTGCCAGCAGTCTGACAGTTACCCAAGAGACCCAGTACTTC.

This clone turned up a few times. V and J are TRBV19 and TRBJ1-6; perhaps TRBD1 as D (6 bases). Germline assignment: CDR1 LNHDA and CDR2 SQIVND (reference sequence). This CDR3 spans 17 amino acids. Trimming removed 7 bases from V and 9 bases from J, with 25 bases in between. This chain's CDR3 is CASIRDTNLPGGSPLHF. For the CDR3, the DNA is TGTGCCAGTATCCGGGACACAAACCTCCCGGGTGGTTCACCCCTCCACTTT.

This clone has just a few counts. The chain links TRBV29-1 to TRBJ1-1, with D tentatively TRBD1 (6 bases). CDR1 SQVTM and CDR2 ANQGSEA come from the germline V gene. The CDR3 runs to 14 residues. V lost 4 bases and J 7 bases, leaving 19 bases between the germline ends. The CDR3 region is CSVGVRGRMIEAFF. CDR3 DNA: TGCAGCGTTGGGGTCAGGGGCCGAATGATTGAAGCTTTCTTT.

The rearrangement uses TRBV9 and TRBJ1-1; D is possibly TRBD1 (6 bases). This CDR3 has 14 residues. Looked up from germline, CDR1 is SGDLS and CDR2 is YYNGEE. Trimming pared 0 bases from V and 2 bases from J, leaving 8 bases between. The CDR3: CASSVGGTNTEAFF. The CDR3 coding sequence is TGTGCCAGCAGCGTAGGGGGGACAAACACTGAAGCTTTCTTT.

This clone came up many times. The rearrangement uses TRBV7-9 and TRBJ2-5, with D hard to call. The CDR3 runs 15 residues. The V end lost 0 bases, the J end lost 4 bases, and 12 bases lay between the germline ends. Germline lookup yields CDR1 SEHNR and CDR2 FQNEAQ (reference sequence). CDR3 DNA: TGTGCCAGCAGCTTAGCTCCCATCGGTGGAGAGACCCAGTACTTC. Translating gives CASSLAPIGGETQYF.

This chain connects TRBV29-1 to TRBJ2-3; 10 bases match TRBD1. The CDR3 has 13 residues. The germline CDR1 and CDR2 sequences are SQVTM and ANQGSEA. Trimming cost V 7 bases and J 3 bases; bases outside gene matches: 4. The CDR3 loop reads CSGQGAGTDTQYF. CDR3 coding DNA: TGCAGCGGACAGGGGGCTGGGACAGATACGCAGTATTTT.

The chain joins TRBV29-1 to TRBJ1-5; 9 nucleotides agree with TRBD1. This CDR3 has 14 residues. Germline V gives CDR1 SQVTM, CDR2 ANQGSEA. V gave up 0 bases and J gave up 7 bases; unmatched junction bases: 4. CDR3 residues: CSVEDGTGGQPQHF. Written as DNA, the CDR3 is TGCAGCGTTGAAGATGGAACAGGGGGCCAGCCCCAGCATTTT.

The gene calls are TRBV5-1 and TRBJ2-2; D unclear. V was trimmed by 3 bases and J by 8 bases, leaving 11 bases between them. The CDR3 consists of 13 residues. The germline gives CDR1 SGHRS, CDR2 YFSETQ. This CDR3 is CASSSQDSGELFF. The CDR3 DNA reads TGCGCCAGCAGCTCCCAGGATTCTGGGGAGCTGTTTTTT.

The rearrangement uses TRBV5-6 and TRBJ2-5, with D maybe TRBD1 (5 bases). Trimming took 3 bases from V and 5 from J, leaving 14 bases between them. The germline CDR1 and CDR2 sequences are SGHDT and YYEEEE. The CDR3 consists of 14 residues. The CDR3 loop reads CASSSGSGPETQYF. In DNA, the CDR3 is TGTGCCAGCAGCTCAGGGTCTGGTCCCGAGACCCAGTACTTC.

The chain couples TRBV15 to TRBJ1-2; D may be TRBD1 (5 bases). Germline lookup yields CDR1 LNHNV and CDR2 YYDKDF (reference sequence). Trimming stripped 1 base from V and 2 bases from J, with 14 bases between. The CDR3 length is 16 residues. The CDR3 DNA reads TGTGCCACCAGCAGAGGGAGGGGAAGCGGGAACTATGGCTACACCTTC. Translated, it gives CATSRGRGSGNYGYTF. Combining the CDR3 with reference TRBV15 and TRBJ1-2 gives the whole variable domain DAMVIQNPRYQVTQFGKPVTLSCSQTLNHNVMYWYQQKSSQAPKLLFHYYDKDFNNEADTPDNFQSRRPNTSFCFLDIRSPGLGDTAMYLCATSRGRGSGNYGYTFGSGTRLTVV.

This chain links TRBV7-2 with TRBJ1-1, with TRBD1 matching 7 bases. V lost 5 bases to trimming and J lost 4 bases; unmatched junction nucleotides: 10. The CDR3 has 15 residues. Germline V gene data show CDR1 as SGHTA and CDR2 as FQGNSA. The CDR3 coding sequence is TGTGCCAGCAGCCTAGGAACCGACAGGGTCACTGAAGCTTTCTTT. Translated: CASSLGTDRVTEAFF.

This clone was seen a few times. This rearrangement joins TRBV7-2 to TRBJ2-5, with 13 bases that match TRBD2. The V gene end was trimmed by 1 base and the J gene end by 2 bases; junction bases not matched to a gene: 4. The germline CDR1 and CDR2 sequences are SGHTA and FQGNSA. CDR3 length equals 17 residues. The DNA of the CDR3 is TGTGCCAGCAGCTTAGAACTAGCGGGGGGGCCTCAAGAGACCCAGTACTTC. Its translation: CASSLELAGGPQETQYF. Full variable domain (outside the CDR3, taken from reference TRBV7-2 and TRBJ2-5): GAGVSQSPSNKVTEKGKDVELRCDPISGHTALYWYRQSLGQGLEFLIYFQGNSAPDKSGLPSDRFSAERTGGSVSTLTIQRTQQEDSAVYLCASSLELAGGPQETQYFGPGTRLLVL.

The gene calls are TRBV4-3 and TRBJ2-5, with 8 bases fitting TRBD2. V dropped 1 base and J dropped 0; count of bases not matched to a gene: 1. Germline V lookup: CDR1 LGHNA, CDR2 YSLEER. CDR3 length: 15 amino acids. CDR3 sequence (DNA): TGCGCCAGCAGCCAAGGAGCGGGGGACCAAGAGACCCAGTACTTC. Residues: CASSQGAGDQETQYF.

The chain carries TRBV29-1 and TRBJ1-4, with D hard to call. In germline, CDR1 is SQVTM, CDR2 ANQGSEA. V lost 8 bases, J lost 5 bases, and 15 bases lay in between. This CDR3 region has 13 residues. The chain's CDR3 is CSTSRGLNEKLFF. For the CDR3, the DNA is TGCAGCACTTCCCGTGGGCTGAATGAAAAACTGTTTTTT.

This clone was picked up a small number of times. The V and J genes are TRBV19 and TRBJ1-1; 10 positions agree with TRBD1. CDR1 and CDR2 (germline): LNHDA, SQIVND (reference sequence). The length of the CDR3 is 15 residues. V shed 4 bases, J shed 5 bases, and the junction held 7 bases outside the gene matches. The CDR3 sequence is CASSNPRQGATEAFF. CDR3 nucleotide sequence: TGTGCCAGTAGTAACCCCCGACAGGGGGCAACTGAAGCTTTCTTT.